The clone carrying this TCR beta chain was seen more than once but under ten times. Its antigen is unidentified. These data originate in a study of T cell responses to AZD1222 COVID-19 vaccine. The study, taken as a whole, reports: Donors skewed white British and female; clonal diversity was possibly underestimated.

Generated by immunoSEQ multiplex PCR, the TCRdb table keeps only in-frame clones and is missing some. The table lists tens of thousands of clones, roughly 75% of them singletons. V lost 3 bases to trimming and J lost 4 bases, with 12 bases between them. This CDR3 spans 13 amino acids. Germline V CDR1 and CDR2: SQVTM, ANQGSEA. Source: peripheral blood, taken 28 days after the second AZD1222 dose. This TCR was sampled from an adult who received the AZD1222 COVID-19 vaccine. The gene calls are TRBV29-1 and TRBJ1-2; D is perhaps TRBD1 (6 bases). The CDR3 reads CSVELDRSYGYTF. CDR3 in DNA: TGCAGCGTTGAGTTGGACAGAAGCTATGGCTACACCTTC.